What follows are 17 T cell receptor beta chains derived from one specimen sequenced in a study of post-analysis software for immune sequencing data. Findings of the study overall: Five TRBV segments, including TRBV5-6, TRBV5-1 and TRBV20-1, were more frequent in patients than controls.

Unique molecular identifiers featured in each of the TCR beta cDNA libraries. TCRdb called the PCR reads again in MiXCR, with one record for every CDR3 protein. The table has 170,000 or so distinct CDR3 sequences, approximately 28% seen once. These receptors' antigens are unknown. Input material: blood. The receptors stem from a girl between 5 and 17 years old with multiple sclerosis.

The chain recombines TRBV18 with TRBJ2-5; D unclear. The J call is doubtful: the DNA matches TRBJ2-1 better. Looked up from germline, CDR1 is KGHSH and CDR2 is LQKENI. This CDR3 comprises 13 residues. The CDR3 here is CASSPLIEETQFF. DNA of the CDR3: TGTGCCAGCTCACCGCTGATCGAAGAGACCCAGTTCTTC.

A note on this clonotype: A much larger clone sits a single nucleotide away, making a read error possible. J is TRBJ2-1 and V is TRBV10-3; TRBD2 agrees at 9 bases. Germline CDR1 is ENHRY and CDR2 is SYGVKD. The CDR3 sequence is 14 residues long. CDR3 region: CAITGTSLHNERFF. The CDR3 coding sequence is TGTGCCATCACCGGGACTAGCCTCCACAATGAGCGGTTCTTC.

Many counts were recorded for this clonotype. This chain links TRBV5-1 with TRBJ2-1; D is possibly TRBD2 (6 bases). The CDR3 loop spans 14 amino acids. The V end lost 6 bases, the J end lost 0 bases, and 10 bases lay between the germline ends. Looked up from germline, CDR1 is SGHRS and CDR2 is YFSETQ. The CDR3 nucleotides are TGCGCCAGCACCGGCGGGGCCTCCTACAATGAGCAGTTCTTC. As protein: CASTGGASYNEQFF. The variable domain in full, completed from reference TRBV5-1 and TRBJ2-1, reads KAGVTQTPRYLIKTRGQQVTLSCSPISGHRSVSWYQQTPGQGLQFLFEYFSETQRNKGNFPGRFSGRQFSNSRSEMNVSTLELGDSALYLCASTGGASYNEQFFGPGTRLTVL.

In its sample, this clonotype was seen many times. CDR3: CSVDAPGGAYNEQFF. CDR3 sequence (DNA): TGCAGCGTTGACGCACCTGGGGGGGCCTACAATGAGCAGTTCTTC. The rearrangement uses TRBV29-1 and TRBJ2-1, with 7 bases fitting TRBD2. Germline V gene data show CDR1 as SQVTM and CDR2 as ANQGSEA. The CDR3 consists of 15 residues. V dropped 3 bases and J dropped 2; count of bases not matched to a gene: 7.

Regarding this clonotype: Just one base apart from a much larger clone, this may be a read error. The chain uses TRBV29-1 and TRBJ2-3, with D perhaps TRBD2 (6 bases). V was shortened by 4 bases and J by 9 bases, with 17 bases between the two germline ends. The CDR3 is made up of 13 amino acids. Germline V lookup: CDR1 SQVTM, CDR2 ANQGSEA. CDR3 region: CSVGPGRHRTQYF. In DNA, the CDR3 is TGCAGCGTTGGACCCGGGAGACATAGGACGCAGTATTTT.

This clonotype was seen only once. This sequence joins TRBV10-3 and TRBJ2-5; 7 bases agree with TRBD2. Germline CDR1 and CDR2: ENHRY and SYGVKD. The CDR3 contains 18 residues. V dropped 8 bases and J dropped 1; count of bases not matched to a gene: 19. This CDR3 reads CAIGVSVPSGLPQETQYF. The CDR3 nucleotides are TGTGCCATCGGTGTGAGCGTACCTAGCGGTTTACCCCAAGAGACCCAGTACTTC.

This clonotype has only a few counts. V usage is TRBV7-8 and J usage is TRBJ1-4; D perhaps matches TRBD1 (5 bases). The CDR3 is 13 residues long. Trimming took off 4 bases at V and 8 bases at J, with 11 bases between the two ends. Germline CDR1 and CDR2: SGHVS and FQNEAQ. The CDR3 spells CASSWGPVEKLFF. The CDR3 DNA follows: TGTGCCAGCAGCTGGGGACCGGTGGAAAAACTGTTTTTT.

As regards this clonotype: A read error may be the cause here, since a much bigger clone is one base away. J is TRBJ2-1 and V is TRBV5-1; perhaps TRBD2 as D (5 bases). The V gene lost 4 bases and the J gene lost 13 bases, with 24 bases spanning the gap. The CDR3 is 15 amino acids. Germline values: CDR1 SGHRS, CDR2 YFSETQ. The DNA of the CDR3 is TGCGCCAGCAGCCCCACCGTCGGGGTTGGAGAGACCCAGTTCTTC. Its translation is CASSPTVGVGETQFF.

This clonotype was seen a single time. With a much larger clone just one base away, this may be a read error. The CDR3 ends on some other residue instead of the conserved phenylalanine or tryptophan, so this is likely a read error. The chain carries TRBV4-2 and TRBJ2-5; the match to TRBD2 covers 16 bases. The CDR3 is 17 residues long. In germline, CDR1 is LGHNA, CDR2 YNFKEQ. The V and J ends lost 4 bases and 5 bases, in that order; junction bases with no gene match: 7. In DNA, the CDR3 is TGTGCCAGCAGCCCCGGGACTAGCGGGAGGGCCTGGGAGACCCAGTACGTC. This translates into CASSPGTSGRAWETQYV.

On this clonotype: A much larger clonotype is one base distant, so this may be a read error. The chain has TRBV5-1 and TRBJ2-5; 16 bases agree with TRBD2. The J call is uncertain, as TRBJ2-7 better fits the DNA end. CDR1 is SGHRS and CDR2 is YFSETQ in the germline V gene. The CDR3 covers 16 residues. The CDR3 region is CASSFGTSGRADEQYF. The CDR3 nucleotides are TGCGCCAGCAGCTTCGGGACTAGCGGGAGGGCGGACGAGCAGTACTTC.

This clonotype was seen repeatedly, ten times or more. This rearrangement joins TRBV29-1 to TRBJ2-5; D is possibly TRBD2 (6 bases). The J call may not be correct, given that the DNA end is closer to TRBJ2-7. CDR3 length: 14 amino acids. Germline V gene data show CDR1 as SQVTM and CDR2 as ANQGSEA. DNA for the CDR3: TGCAGCGTTGTTCGAGTGGGGGGTGATGGCGAGCAGTACTTC. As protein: CSVVRVGGDGEQYF.

The CDR3 is CASSPGQRDTGELFF. The DNA for the CDR3 is TGCGCCAGCAGCCCGGGACAGAGAGACACCGGGGAGCTGTTTTTT. J is TRBJ2-2 and V is TRBV4-1; 7 bases fit TRBD1. Per germline, CDR1 MGHRA and CDR2 YSYEKL. Trimming removed 4 bases from V and 3 bases from J; junction bases left unmatched: 5. The CDR3 runs 15 residues.

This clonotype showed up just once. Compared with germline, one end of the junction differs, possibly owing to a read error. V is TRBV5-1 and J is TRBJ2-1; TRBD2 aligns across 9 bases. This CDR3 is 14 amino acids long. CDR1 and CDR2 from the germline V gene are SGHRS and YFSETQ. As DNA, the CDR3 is TGCGCCAGCAGCTCAGCGGGGGGATACAATGGGCAGTTCTTC. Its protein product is CASSSAGGYNGQFF.

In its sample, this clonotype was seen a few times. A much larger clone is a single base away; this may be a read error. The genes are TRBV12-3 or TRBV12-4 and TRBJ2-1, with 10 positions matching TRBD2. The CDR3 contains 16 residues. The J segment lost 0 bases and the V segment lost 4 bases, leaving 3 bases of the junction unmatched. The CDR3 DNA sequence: TGTGCCAGCAGTTCGGCTAGCGGGAGCTCCTACAATGAGCAGTTCTTC. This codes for CASSSASGSSYNEQFF.

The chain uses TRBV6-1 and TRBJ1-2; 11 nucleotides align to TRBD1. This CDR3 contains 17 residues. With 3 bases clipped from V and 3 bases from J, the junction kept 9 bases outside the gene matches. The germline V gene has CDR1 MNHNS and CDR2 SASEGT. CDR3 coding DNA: TGTGCCAGCAGTGACCCGGGACAGGGGGTCCATCACTATGGCTACACCTTC. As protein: CASSDPGQGVHHYGYTF.

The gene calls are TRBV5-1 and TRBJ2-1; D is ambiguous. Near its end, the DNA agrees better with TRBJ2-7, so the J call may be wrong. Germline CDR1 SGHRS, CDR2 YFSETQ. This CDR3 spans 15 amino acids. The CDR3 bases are TGCGCCAGCAGCCTAACCCCCGAACTCTACAATGAGCAGTACTTC. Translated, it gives CASSLTPELYNEQYF.

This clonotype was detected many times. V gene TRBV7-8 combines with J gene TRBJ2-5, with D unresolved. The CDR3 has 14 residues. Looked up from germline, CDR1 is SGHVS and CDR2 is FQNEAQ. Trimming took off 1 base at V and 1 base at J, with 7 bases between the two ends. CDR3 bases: TGTGCCAGCAGCTTAGGGGCCACCCAAGAGACCCAGTACTTC. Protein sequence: CASSLGATQETQYF.